The 23 T cell receptor beta chains below come from one sample, sequenced in a study of T cells in Graves' hyperthyroidism and ophthalmopathy. Amplified TCR beta CDR3 regions derived from RNA transcripts. HTBI primers were employed in a first-round RT-PCR of the TCR CDR3. From the multiplex PCR reads, TCRdb called clonotypes with MiXCR, one entry per CDR3 protein. Here the sample spans under 400,000 distinct CDR3 sequences, about 13% being singletons. The specimen was blood. Every receptor here comes from a woman aged 18-35 years with Graves' hyperthyroidism.

V gene TRBV28 combines with J gene TRBJ1-2; 7 nucleotides align to TRBD1. CDR3 length equals 16 residues. Germline V gene sequence: CDR1 MDHEN, CDR2 SYDVKM. V was clipped by 4 bases and J by 3 bases; unmatched bases: 11. The CDR3 is CASSYFPDRRDYGYTF. Written as DNA, the CDR3 is TGTGCCAGCAGTTACTTTCCGGACAGGCGGGACTATGGCTACACCTTC.

This clonotype was counted ten times or more. The chain has TRBV28 and TRBJ1-2, with D uncertain. V lost 4 bases and J lost 8, with 17 bases in between. Germline V lookup: CDR1 MDHEN, CDR2 SYDVKM. The CDR3 is made up of 14 amino acids. DNA of the CDR3: TGTGCCAGCAGTTCCCCGTCCATGGGGAGGGGCTACACCTTC. It codes for CASSSPSMGRGYTF.

This clonotype was picked up many times. The V gene is TRBV27, the J gene TRBJ1-5; tentative D call: TRBD1 (5 bases). Per the germline V gene, CDR1 is MNHEY and CDR2 is SMNVEV (reference sequence). The ends were cut back, 5 bases at V and 4 bases at J, with 15 bases in the middle. The CDR3 has 15 amino acids. In DNA form, the CDR3 reads TGTGCCAGCAGTCCCTTCTCTGGGGGAAATCAGCCCCAGCATTTT. This codes for CASSPFSGGNQPQHF.

The genes are TRBV14 and TRBJ1-1; a weak D match, TRBD1 (5 bases). With 1 base removed from V and 3 bases from J, the gap between germline ends came to 12 bases. Germline V gene lookup returns CDR1 SGHDN and CDR2 FVKESK. The CDR3 runs 15 residues. The CDR3, as DNA: TGTGCCAGCAGCCAAGTCTCAGGGTCGGACACTGAAGCTTTCTTT. It is translated as CASSQVSGSDTEAFF.

This clonotype was counted ten times or more. This sequence joins TRBV20-1 and TRBJ2-2, with 10 bases matching TRBD2. CDR1 DFQATT and CDR2 SNEGSKA come from the germline V gene (reference sequence). J was trimmed by 5 bases and V by 0 bases; bases with no gene match: 6. The CDR3 is 16 amino acids. CDR3 nucleotide sequence: TGCAGTGCTAGAGATTTGCTAGCGGGAGAGACCGGGGAGCTGTTTTTT. The encoded protein is CSARDLLAGETGELFF.

This clonotype has ten or more counts. The V call is TRBV12-3 or TRBV12-4, the J call TRBJ2-3; 9 bases are a match to TRBD2. The CDR3 spans 18 residues. V dropped 0 bases and J dropped 2; count of bases not matched to a gene: 9. In nucleotides, the CDR3 is TGTGCCAGCAGTTTAGCGCCGGGGGCGGGGGGGAACACAGATACGCAGTATTTT. Its protein product is CASSLAPGAGGNTDTQYF.

The DNA of the CDR3 is TGTGCCAGCAGTCCCCTTCCCCCGCCGCCGGGCAGCTCCTACGAGCAGTACTTC. Translated: CASSPLPPPPGSSYEQYF. The chain uses TRBV27 and TRBJ2-7, with D uncertain. Trimming stripped 5 bases from V and 0 bases from J, with 23 bases between. Germline V gene lookup returns CDR1 MNHEY and CDR2 SMNVEV (reference sequence). This CDR3 is built from 18 residues.

This clonotype was observed at least ten times. This chain uses TRBV7-3 with TRBJ2-2, with no clear D. The V end was cut by 2 bases, the J end by 6 bases, with 7 bases between. The CDR3 runs 13 residues. Germline-derived CDR1 and CDR2 are SGHTA and FQGTGA. The DNA of the CDR3 is TGTGCCAGCAGCTTAGACCCTCCCGGGGAGCTGTTTTTT. This sequence encodes CASSLDPPGELFF.

This clonotype was picked up many times. The V call is TRBV7-2, the J call TRBJ2-4; 7 bases align to TRBD2. V was pared by 2 bases and J by 8 bases, with 12 bases of the junction left unmatched. The CDR3 runs 16 residues. The germline CDR1 and CDR2 sequences are SGHTA and FQGNSA. The CDR3 loop is CASSLTVWTRGDIQYF. In DNA, the CDR3 is TGTGCCAGCAGCTTAACGGTCTGGACACGGGGGGACATTCAGTACTTC.

This clonotype has ten or more counts. This chain links TRBV3-1 with TRBJ2-1; TRBD2 agrees at 7 bases. The germline V gene has CDR1 LGHDT and CDR2 YNNKEL (reference sequence). V lost 3 bases, J lost 2 bases, and 4 bases stayed unmatched. This CDR3 comprises 15 residues. The DNA of the CDR3 is TGTGCCAGCAGCCACAGCGGGGCAACCTACAATGAGCAGTTCTTC. This codes for CASSHSGATYNEQFF.

This clonotype was found many times. The chain has TRBV20-1 and TRBJ2-6; D not certain. The CDR3 totals 14 residues. The germline gives CDR1 DFQATT, CDR2 SNEGSKA (reference sequence). Trimming left V 6 bases short and J 0 bases short, with 9 bases between. CDR3 nucleotides: TGCAGTGCCTTGGTATCCTCTGGGGCCAACGTCCTGACTTTC. Translated, it gives CSALVSSGANVLTF.

This clonotype was counted many times. The chain recombines TRBV6-2 or TRBV6-3 with TRBJ2-7, with D maybe TRBD1 (8 bases). V was clipped by 6 bases and J by 9 bases, with 18 bases between them. This CDR3 has 13 residues. Looked up from germline, CDR1 is MNHEY and CDR2 is SVGEGT. CDR3 DNA sequence: TGTGCCAGCAGGACAGGGGACTATACGAGGCAGTACTTC. It translates to CASRTGDYTRQYF.

This clonotype has ten or more counts. This chain connects TRBV14 to TRBJ1-1; unclear D gene. There are 13 residues in the CDR3. The germline V gene has CDR1 SGHDN and CDR2 FVKESK. V was pared by 4 bases and J by 5 bases, with 11 bases between. The CDR3 loop reads CASSRPGWTEAFF. CDR3 DNA: TGTGCCAGCAGCCGGCCAGGTTGGACTGAAGCTTTCTTT.

Many counts were recorded for this clonotype. This chain's CDR3 is CASSHRGVSSYEQYF. CDR3 DNA: TGTGCCAGCAGCCACAGGGGAGTGAGCTCCTACGAGCAGTACTTC. This sequence joins TRBV28 and TRBJ2-7; 7 bases are a match to TRBD1. The CDR3 covers 15 residues. The V gene end was trimmed by 6 bases and the J gene end by 0 bases; junction bases not matched to a gene: 8. Germline V lookup: CDR1 MDHEN, CDR2 SYDVKM.

This clonotype was recorded at least ten times. The chain couples TRBV7-2 to TRBJ2-7; no firm D call. The CDR3 is made up of 12 amino acids. CDR1 SGHTA and CDR2 FQGNSA come from the germline V gene. The germline V and J ends were trimmed by 5 bases and 4 bases, with 9 bases remaining between them. CDR3 sequence: CASSVTHYEQYF. CDR3 in DNA: TGTGCCAGCAGCGTGACCCATTACGAGCAGTACTTC.

This clonotype appeared many times. J is TRBJ2-7 and V is TRBV11-2; 9 bases agree with TRBD1. Per the germline V gene, CDR1 is SGHAT and CDR2 is FQNNGV. This CDR3 is built from 16 residues. Germline trimming cut 5 bases from V and 3 bases from J; bases unmatched to any gene: 11. The CDR3 bases are TGTGCCAGCAGCGCCCGGGTGGGGACAGGGCTCTACGAGCAGTACTTC. Protein: CASSARVGTGLYEQYF.

A few counts support this clonotype. The chain carries TRBV5-5 and TRBJ2-7; TRBD2 might be the D (5 bases). V was trimmed by 4 bases and J by 9 bases, leaving 14 bases between them. Germline CDR1 reads SGHKS; CDR2 reads YYEKEE (reference sequence). The CDR3 has 12 residues. The CDR3 DNA is TGTGCCAGCAGCCCCGTTTTAGAGGGGCAGTACTTC. Protein product: CASSPVLEGQYF.

This clonotype was counted at least ten times. V gene TRBV2 combines with J gene TRBJ1-6, with a weak D call TRBD1 (5 bases). Between the trimmed V and J ends, which lost 3 bases and 6 bases, there was a span of 15 bases. Germline V lookup: CDR1 SNHLY, CDR2 FYNNEI. The CDR3 extends over 16 amino acids. The CDR3 DNA is TGTGCCAGCAGTGATGTGGGGGTCACTCTTAATTCACCCCTCCACTTT. Translation: CASSDVGVTLNSPLHF.

In its sample, this clonotype was seen a few times. The chain uses TRBV19 and TRBJ1-5, with D maybe TRBD1 (6 bases). V dropped 4 bases and J dropped 5 bases, with 15 bases sitting between them. The CDR3 runs 15 residues. The germline gives CDR1 LNHDA, CDR2 SQIVND (reference sequence). CDR3 protein: CASSRGQGTYQPQHF. In DNA form, the CDR3 reads TGTGCCAGTAGTAGGGGGCAAGGTACTTATCAGCCCCAGCATTTT.

This clonotype appeared a few times. This could be a read error, since a much larger clone is one nucleotide away. Written as DNA, the CDR3 is TGTGCCAGCAGCTTAGTGGGGAATGGCAAAAACATTCAGTACTTC. Translation gives CASSLVGNGKNIQYF. V and J are TRBV7-9 and TRBJ2-4; D is undetermined. Looked up from germline, CDR1 is SEHNR and CDR2 is FQNEAQ (reference sequence). The CDR3 runs to 15 residues. Trimming took 1 base from V and 3 from J, leaving 10 bases between them. Full variable domain (rest looked up from reference TRBV7-9 and TRBJ2-4): DTGVSQNPRHKITKRGQNVTFRCDPISEHNRLYWYRQTLGQGPEFLTYFQNEAQLEKSRLLSDRFSAERPKGSFSTLEIQRTEQGDSAMYLCASSLVGNGKNIQYFGAGTRLSVL.

This clonotype was found many times. DNA of the CDR3: TGTGCCAGCAGTACCCCGGGGACAGGGACCCGACTAGCGGGAGGGTGGTCCTACAATGAGCAGTTCTTC. This sequence encodes CASSTPGTGTRLAGGWSYNEQFF. The gene calls are TRBV27 and TRBJ2-1, with 14 bases matching TRBD2. CDR3 length equals 23 residues. Unmatched junction bases numbered 22, after V lost 5 bases and J lost 1 base. CDR1 is MNHEY and CDR2 is SMNVEV in the germline V gene (reference sequence).

There are many counts of this clonotype. The rearrangement uses TRBV7-9 and TRBJ1-4, with unresolved D. V lost 4 bases, J lost 7 bases, and 13 bases lay in between. This CDR3 is built from 14 residues. Germline values: CDR1 SEHNR, CDR2 FQNEAQ (reference sequence). CDR3 region: CASSSLQDREKLFF. CDR3 nucleotide sequence: TGTGCCAGCAGCTCCCTCCAGGACCGTGAAAAACTGTTTTTT.

There are many counts of this clonotype. The rearrangement links TRBV7-8 to TRBJ1-1; D gene unclear. Germline loops: CDR1 SGHVS, CDR2 FQNEAQ. V lost 1 base, J lost 7 bases, and 10 bases lay in between. The CDR3 covers 13 residues. CDR3 sequence: CASSLGRRVEAFF. For the CDR3, the DNA is TGTGCCAGCAGCTTAGGCCGCCGGGTTGAAGCTTTCTTT.